This is a list of T cell receptor beta chains from one sample in a study of OX40 agonist ivuxolimab in advanced cancers. Measured with immunoSEQ multiplex PCR; TCRdb has only the in-frame clones, and not every one. This table has tens of thousands of clones, 80% to 90% appearing once. Sequenced here: CD4+ or CD8+ T cells sorted from blood, sampled in a trial of the OX40 agonist ivuxolimab. These receptors were taken from an adult with an advanced solid tumor such as melanoma, head and neck, liver or kidney cancer. CDR3s include the opening cysteine and the closing phenylalanine or tryptophan. The D gene is left open where the match is weak. The listing skips clone size in some rows; elsewhere it reads once, few, many or a size class.

NA,TRBJ2-3,TRBV5-8,NA,CATQPLGVTDTQYF,TGTGCCACCCAGCCCCTAGGCGTGACTGATACGCAGTATTTT
NA,TRBJ1-1,TRBV5-1,TRBD1,CASSLGGTADWDTEAFF,TGCGCCAGCAGCTTGGGAGGGACAGCCGATTGGGACACTGAAGCTTTCTTT
NA,TRBJ1-2,TRBV6-5,NA,CASSYKGVGYGYTF,TGTGCCAGCAGTTACAAAGGGGTCGGCTATGGCTACACCTTC
NA,TRBJ2-3,TRBV5-8,NA,CASSPTGFTDTQYF,TGTGCCAGCAGCCCTACGGGTTTCACAGATACGCAGTATTTT
NA,TRBJ1-2,TRBV2,TRBD1,CASSGQAIIGYTF,TGTGCCAGCAGCGGACAGGCGATTATTGGCTACACCTTC
NA,TRBJ1-2,TRBV4-1,NA,CASSQDPERYYGYTF,TGCGCCAGCAGCCAAGATCCAGAACGGTACTATGGCTACACCTTC
NA,TRBJ1-2,TRBV5-3,NA,CARSLAGYTF,TGTGCCAGAAGCTTGGCCGGCTACACCTTC
NA,TRBJ2-7,TRBV29-1,TRBD2,CSVRSGGPSYEQYF,TGCAGCGTTAGAAGCGGGGGGCCCTCCTACGAGCAGTACTTC
NA,TRBJ2-2,TRBV18,NA,CASQGELSFRGTGELFF,TGTGCCAGCCAAGGTGAACTAAGCTTCCGAGGCACCGGGGAGCTGTTTTTT
NA,TRBJ2-1,TRBV18,TRBD1,CASSRTGEDGNEQFF,TGTGCCAGCTCACGGACAGGGGAAGACGGCAATGAGCAGTTCTTC
NA,TRBJ2-1,TRBV4-2,TRBD2,CASSRLAGGRSSYNEQFF,TGTGCCAGCAGTAGACTAGCGGGGGGCCGGAGCTCCTACAATGAGCAGTTCTTC
NA,TRBJ2-7,TRBV15,NA,CATSRGDRQLSYEQYF,TGTGCCACCAGCAGAGGTGACCGACAGCTCTCCTACGAGCAGTACTTC
NA,TRBJ2-7,TRBV6-5,NA,CASSRETQNGYEQYF,TGTGCCAGCAGCCGAGAGACACAGAACGGATACGAGCAGTACTTC
NA,TRBJ2-7,TRBV5-1,NA,CASSLLGGVVYEQYF,TGCGCCAGCAGCTTGTTAGGGGGAGTGGTCTACGAGCAGTACTTC
NA,TRBJ1-2,TRBV5-1,TRBD1,CASSFVGVAETGFANYGYTF,TGCGCCAGCAGCTTCGTCGGGGTCGCGGAGACAGGGTTTGCCAACTATGGCTACACCTTC
NA,TRBJ2-2,TRBV5-1,TRBD2,CASSPRTSGMEANTGELFF,TGCGCCAGCAGCCCACGGACTAGCGGGATGGAAGCGAACACCGGGGAGCTGTTTTTT
NA,TRBJ1-1,TRBV28,NA,CASSLGGPNTEAFF,TGTGCCAGCAGTTTGGGGGGACCGAACACTGAAGCTTTCTTT
NA,TRBJ1-5,TRBV23-1,NA,CASSLKQANQPQHF,TGCGCCAGCAGTCTGAAGCAGGCGAATCAGCCCCAGCATTTT
NA,TRBJ1-6,TRBV7-8,NA,CASAIRRGMGRSPLHF,TGTGCCAGCGCCATCAGGAGGGGAATGGGGCGTTCACCCCTCCACTTT
once,TRBJ2-7,TRBV18,NA,CASSRDQVIPYF,TGTGCCAGCTCACGGGATCAAGTAATTCCGTACTTC
NA,TRBJ2-7,TRBV27,TRBD1,CASSFSGTGREQYF,TGTGCCAGCAGTTTTTCCGGGACAGGACGCGAGCAGTACTTC
NA,TRBJ2-7,TRBV4-1,NA,CASSQDWQSSYEQYF,TGCGCCAGCAGCCAAGATTGGCAGAGCTCCTACGAGCAGTACTTC
NA,TRBJ2-5,TRBV29-1,TRBD2,CSVARLAGETQYF,TGCAGCGTTGCCCGACTAGCGGGGGAGACCCAGTACTTC
NA,TRBJ2-2,TRBV5-1,NA,CASSLEVGRGTGELFF,TGCGCCAGCAGCTTGGAGGTGGGCAGGGGCACCGGGGAGCTGTTTTTT
NA,TRBJ2-6,TRBV7-6,TRBD1,CASSPGQGSSGANVLTF,TGTGCCAGCAGCCCTGGACAGGGAAGTAGTGGGGCCAACGTCCTGACTTTC